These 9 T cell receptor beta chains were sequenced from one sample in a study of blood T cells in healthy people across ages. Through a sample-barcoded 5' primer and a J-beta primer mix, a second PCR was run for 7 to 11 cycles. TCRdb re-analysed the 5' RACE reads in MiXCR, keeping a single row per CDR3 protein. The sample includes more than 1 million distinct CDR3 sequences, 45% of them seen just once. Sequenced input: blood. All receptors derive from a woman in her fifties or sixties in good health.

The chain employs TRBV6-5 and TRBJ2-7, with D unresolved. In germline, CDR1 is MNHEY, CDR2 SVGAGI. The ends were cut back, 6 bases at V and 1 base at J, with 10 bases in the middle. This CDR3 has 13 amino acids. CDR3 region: CASSQSASYEQYF. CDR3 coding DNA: TGTGCCAGCAGCCAATCTGCGTCCTACGAGCAGTACTTC.

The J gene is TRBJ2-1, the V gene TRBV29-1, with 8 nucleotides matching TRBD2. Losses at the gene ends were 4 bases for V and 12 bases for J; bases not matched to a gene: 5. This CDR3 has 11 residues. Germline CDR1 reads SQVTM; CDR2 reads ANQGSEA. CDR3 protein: CSVAGGVGQFF. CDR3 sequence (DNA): TGCAGCGTTGCGGGAGGGGTCGGGCAGTTCTTC.

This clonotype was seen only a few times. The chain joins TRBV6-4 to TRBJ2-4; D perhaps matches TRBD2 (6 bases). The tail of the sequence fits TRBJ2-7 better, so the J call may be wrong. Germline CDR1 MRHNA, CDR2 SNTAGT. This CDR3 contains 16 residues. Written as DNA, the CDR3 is TGTGCCAGCAGTGTCCTCCGGGACTTGGGCGTCTGCGAGCAGTACTTC. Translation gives CASSVLRDLGVCEQYF.

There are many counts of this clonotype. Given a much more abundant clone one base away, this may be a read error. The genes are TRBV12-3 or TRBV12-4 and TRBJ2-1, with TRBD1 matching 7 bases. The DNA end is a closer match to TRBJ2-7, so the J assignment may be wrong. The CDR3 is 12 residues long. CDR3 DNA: TGTGCCAGCAGTTTGGACAGGAGTGAGCAGTACTTC. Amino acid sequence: CASSLDRSEQYF.

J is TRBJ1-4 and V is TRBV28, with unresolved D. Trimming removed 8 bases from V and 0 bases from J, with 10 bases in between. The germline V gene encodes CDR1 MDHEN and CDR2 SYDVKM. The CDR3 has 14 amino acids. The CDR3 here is CASSPPPTNEKLFF. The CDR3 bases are TGTGCCAGCTCTCCTCCACCAACTAATGAAAAACTGTTTTTT.

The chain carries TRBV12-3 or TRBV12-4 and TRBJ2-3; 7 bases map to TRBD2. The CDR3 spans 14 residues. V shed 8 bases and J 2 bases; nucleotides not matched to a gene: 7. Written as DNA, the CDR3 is TGTGCCAGCGGTTGGGAGGGCCTCACAGATACGCAGTATTTT. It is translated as CASGWEGLTDTQYF.

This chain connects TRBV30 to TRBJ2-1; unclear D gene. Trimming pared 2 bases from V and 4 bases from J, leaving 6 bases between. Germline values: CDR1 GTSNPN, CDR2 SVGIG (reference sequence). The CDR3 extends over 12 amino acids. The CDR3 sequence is CAWSRLYNEQFF. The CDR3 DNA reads TGTGCCTGGAGTAGACTTTACAATGAGCAGTTCTTC.

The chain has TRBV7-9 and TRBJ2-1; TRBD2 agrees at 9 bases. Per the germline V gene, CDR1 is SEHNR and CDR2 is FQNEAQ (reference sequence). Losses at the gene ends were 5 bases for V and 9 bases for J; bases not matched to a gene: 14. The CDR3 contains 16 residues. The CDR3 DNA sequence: TGTGCCAGCAGCCCGATGGCAGCGGGAGGCCGCGGTGAGCAGTTCTTC. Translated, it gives CASSPMAAGGRGEQFF.

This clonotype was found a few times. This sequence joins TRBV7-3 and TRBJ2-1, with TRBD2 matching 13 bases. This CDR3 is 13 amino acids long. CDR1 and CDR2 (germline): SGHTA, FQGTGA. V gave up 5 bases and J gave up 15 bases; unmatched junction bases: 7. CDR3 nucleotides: TGTGCCAGCAGCGACGGACTAGCGGGAGTCAGGTTCTTC. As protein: CASSDGLAGVRFF.